This T cell receptor beta chain was retrieved from a study of identical twins. This CDR3 has 17 residues. V was clipped by 5 bases and J by 9 bases; unmatched bases: 18. Germline V lookup: CDR1 SGHVS, CDR2 FQNEAQ. TCRdb fed the 5' RACE reads into MiXCR, producing one record per CDR3 protein. The data contain 400,000 to 500,000 distinct CDR3 sequences, 13% to 15% of them singletons. Study conclusions and caveats: Clonotypes of the beta chain that were abundant in cord blood carried fewer insertions (memory repertoires showed none).

As to this clonotype: Its antigen is unidentified.

These same data were also listed under a study on yellow fever vaccine responses in identical twins.

J is TRBJ2-3 and V is TRBV7-8, with 9 bases identical to TRBD1. Sequencing input: CD4+ T cells sorted from blood. This receptor was identified in a woman aged 18-29 years in good health. The CDR3 reads CASSPQHRWTGEGTQYF. The CDR3 bases are TGTGCCAGCAGCCCACAACACCGCTGGACAGGGGAGGGCACGCAGTATTTT.